A single sample gave rise to the 27 T cell receptor beta chains below, sequenced in a study of blood T cells in healthy people across ages (dated by TCRdb to between 2015 and 2017). Receptors were amplified or captured by 5' RACE. TCRdb shows the sequencer as Illumina HiSeq 2500. The second PCR ran for about 7 to 11 cycles and used a J-beta primer mix along with a sample-barcoded 5' primer. Using fastp at Q25 and MiXCR, TCRdb reprocessed the public reads and kept productive beta chains. Every CDR3 protein is listed once, alongside the most common genes and DNA of its rows. For this sample the table gives hundreds of thousands of distinct CDR3 sequences, of which just over 55% were detected only once. The top ten hold around 24% of the sample. Source material: blood. Receptors were obtained from a man aged 35-49 years in good health.

The J gene is TRBJ2-3, the V gene TRBV2; D call uncertain. The CDR3 length is 13 residues. CDR1 and CDR2 from the germline V gene are SNHLY and FYNNEI. The ends were cut back, 4 bases at V and 4 bases at J, with 9 bases in the middle. This CDR3 reads CASSVVRSDTQYF. Written as DNA, the CDR3 is TGTGCCAGCAGTGTAGTGAGGTCAGATACGCAGTATTTT.

The genes are TRBV6-2 or TRBV6-3 and TRBJ2-4; 8 bases line up with TRBD1. The tail of the sequence fits TRBJ2-7 better, so the J call may be wrong. The CDR3 has 15 residues. Germline V lookup: CDR1 MNHEY, CDR2 SVGEGT. CDR3 amino acids: CASSYPRQGSYEQYF. CDR3 DNA: TGTGCCAGCAGTTACCCGCGACAGGGGAGCTACGAGCAGTACTTC.

This clonotype was picked up a small number of times. This chain links TRBV27 with TRBJ2-6; TRBD1 matches 10 bases. With V trimmed by 2 bases and J by 11 bases, 6 bases remained unmatched. Germline-derived CDR1 and CDR2 are MNHEY and SMNVEV (reference sequence). The CDR3 spans 15 residues. This CDR3 reads CASSLRDRGNYVLTF. The CDR3 coding sequence is TGTGCCAGCAGTTTAAGGGACAGGGGAAATTACGTCCTGACTTTC.

The gene calls are TRBV7-2 and TRBJ2-4; D may correspond to TRBD1 or TRBD2 (5 bases each). V was trimmed by 5 bases and J by 9 bases, leaving 17 bases between them. The CDR3 consists of 14 residues. The germline gives CDR1 SGHTA, CDR2 FQGNSA. CDR3 sequence (DNA): TGTGCCAGCAGCCCCTTGGTGGGTGGGGGCATTCAGTACTTC. This sequence encodes CASSPLVGGGIQYF.

This clonotype was counted a few times. This chain joins TRBV25-1 and TRBJ2-5; 7 nucleotides line up with TRBD2. In germline, CDR1 is MGHDK, CDR2 SYGVNS. Trimming took 2 bases from V and 5 from J; bases not matched to a gene: 8. The CDR3 is 15 amino acids. The CDR3 nucleotides are TGTGCCAGCAGTGAAGGGGACTATACCCTTGAGACCCAGTACTTC. Protein: CASSEGDYTLETQYF.

As for this clonotype: This may come from a read error, since a much larger clone is one base off. The J gene is TRBJ1-3, the V gene TRBV27; 7 bases agree with TRBD1. The germline V gene encodes CDR1 MNHEY and CDR2 SMNVEV (reference sequence). This CDR3 has 16 residues. In nucleotides, the CDR3 is TGTGCCAGCAGTCCATGGACAGGTGGAGGTGGAAACACCACATATTTT. Protein sequence: CASSPWTGGGGNTTYF.

This clonotype was observed a few times. This chain joins TRBV6-5 and TRBJ2-7; 13 positions agree with TRBD2. Trimming at V came to 8 bases and at J to 5 bases, leaving 6 bases not matched to a gene. Germline V gives CDR1 MNHEY, CDR2 SVGAGI. The CDR3 spans 14 residues. CDR3 sequence (DNA): TGTGCCAGCGGCCGGGGACTAGCGGGAAACGAGCAGTACTTC. Translating it yields CASGRGLAGNEQYF.

The DNA of the CDR3 is TGCAGTGCTAGAGAGGGCAGCGTCATGAACACTGAAGCTTTCTTT. Its translation: CSAREGSVMNTEAFF. The chain is built from TRBV20-1 and TRBJ1-1; D uncertain. Germline assignment: CDR1 DFQATT and CDR2 SNEGSKA (reference sequence). The ends were cut back, 0 bases at V and 0 bases at J, with 11 bases in the middle. The CDR3 extends over 15 amino acids.

The chain links TRBV4-2 to TRBJ2-7, with 14 bases fitting TRBD2. Trimming took 2 bases from V and 0 from J; bases not matched to a gene: 6. This CDR3 is 18 amino acids long. Looked up from germline, CDR1 is LGHNA and CDR2 is YNFKEQ. CDR3 in DNA: TGTGCCAGCAGCCAATTTTCCGGGACTAGCGGGAGCTCCTACGAGCAGTACTTC. Encoded protein: CASSQFSGTSGSSYEQYF.

There are a few counts of this clonotype. The chain uses TRBV7-2 and TRBJ2-1, with TRBD2 matching 10 bases. The CDR3 contains 14 residues. Trimming took 4 bases from V and 13 from J; bases not matched to a gene: 10. Germline V lookup: CDR1 SGHTA, CDR2 FQGNSA. In nucleotides, the CDR3 is TGTGCCAGCAGCTCCGCAAGCGGGAGGGCCGCACAGTTCTTC. It encodes CASSSASGRAAQFF.

This clonotype is a singleton in its sample. The chain recombines TRBV28 with TRBJ1-5, with 9 bases lining up with TRBD1. The CDR3 length is 16 residues. V shed 6 bases, J shed 0 bases, and the junction held 6 bases outside the gene matches. Germline CDR1 MDHEN, CDR2 SYDVKM. In nucleotides, the CDR3 is TGTGCCAGCAGACTGGGACAGGGATATAGCAATCAGCCCCAGCATTTT. This translates into CASRLGQGYSNQPQHF.

V is TRBV7-8 and J is TRBJ1-2; 10 bases match TRBD1. With V trimmed by 3 bases and J by 6 bases, 7 bases remained unmatched. This CDR3 comprises 15 residues. Germline CDR1 reads SGHVS; CDR2 reads FQNEAQ. The CDR3 nucleotides read TGTGCCAGCAGCTTTTTTGCGACAGGGGGCAATGGCTACACCTTC. Protein: CASSFFATGGNGYTF.

The chain uses TRBV7-9 and TRBJ2-1; 11 bases match TRBD2. This CDR3 has 15 amino acids. Germline-derived CDR1 and CDR2 are SEHNR and FQNEAQ (reference sequence). V lost 4 bases to trimming and J lost 8 bases; unmatched junction nucleotides: 7. The CDR3 DNA sequence: TGTGCCAGCAGCTCGCCCGGGACTAGCGGCTATGAGCAGTTCTTC. Protein sequence: CASSSPGTSGYEQFF.

The chain is built from TRBV9 and TRBJ2-1, with a tentative D call TRBD2 (5 bases). Trimming cost V 3 bases and J 3 bases, with 13 bases left between them. The germline V gene encodes CDR1 SGDLS and CDR2 YYNGEE. There are 15 residues in the CDR3. CDR3 protein: CASSAFSESYNEQFF. CDR3 DNA: TGTGCCAGCAGCGCATTTAGCGAGAGCTACAATGAGCAGTTCTTC.

This sequence joins TRBV12-3 or TRBV12-4 and TRBJ2-7; 14 positions agree with TRBD2. The J segment lost 0 bases and the V segment lost 4 bases, leaving 14 bases of the junction unmatched. This CDR3 comprises 20 residues. CDR3 coding DNA: TGTGCCAGCAGTTCACGGGGTCTTGGGACTAGCGGGAGAGCCTCCTACGAGCAGTACTTC. Its protein is CASSSRGLGTSGRASYEQYF.

This clonotype was detected a few times. The chain uses TRBV20-1 and TRBJ1-5, with D possibly TRBD1 on 6 matching bases. This CDR3 is built from 14 residues. CDR1 is DFQATT and CDR2 is SNEGSKA in the germline V gene (reference sequence). With 3 bases removed from V and 6 bases from J, the gap between germline ends came to 15 bases. Here the CDR3 reads CSARAPGELQPQHF. The CDR3 DNA is TGCAGTGCTAGGGCCCCAGGGGAGCTTCAGCCCCAGCATTTT.

The V and J genes are TRBV10-3 and TRBJ2-5, with 13 bases fitting TRBD2. The end of the DNA is better explained by TRBJ2-7, so the J call may be wrong. The germline V gene has CDR1 ENHRY and CDR2 SYGVKD. The CDR3 is made up of 15 amino acids. The CDR3 coding sequence is TGTGCCATCAGTGTAGGGACTAGCGGGACTAGCGAGCAGTACTTC. Translating gives CAISVGTSGTSEQYF.

The chain joins TRBV6-6 to TRBJ1-2; D is perhaps TRBD1 (5 bases). Trimming removed 6 bases from V and 0 bases from J, with 20 bases in between. The germline V gene encodes CDR1 MNHNY and CDR2 SVGAGI (reference sequence). This CDR3 contains 17 residues. DNA of the CDR3: TGTGCCAGCAGAACCCTCCGGGGGGGGTCTGCTAACTATGGCTACACCTTC. It is translated as CASRTLRGGSANYGYTF.

CDR3 DNA sequence: TGTGCCAGCAGCTTAGAAGAGGGCCACACCTTC. Its translation is CASSLEEGHTF. The chain combines TRBV7-2 with TRBJ1-2; D remains ambiguous. Trimming removed 1 base from V and 12 bases from J, with 9 bases in between. From germline, CDR1 is SGHTA and CDR2 FQGNSA. This CDR3 spans 11 amino acids.

The rearrangement uses TRBV5-1 and TRBJ2-5; 14 nucleotides match TRBD2. The J call may be incorrect, as the DNA end agrees better with TRBJ2-7. The CDR3 is 18 residues long. Germline V CDR1 and CDR2: SGHRS, YFSETQ. CDR3 in DNA: TGCGCCAGCAGCGAAAAGACTAGCGGGAGGGCCAACCACTACGAGCAGTACTTC. Its translation: CASSEKTSGRANHYEQYF.

The V call is TRBV10-3, the J call TRBJ1-4; D is perhaps TRBD1 (5 bases). Per the germline V gene, CDR1 is ENHRY and CDR2 is SYGVKD. V lost 10 bases and J 4 bases, leaving 13 bases between the germline ends. There are 13 residues in the CDR3. The chain's CDR3 is CATRPGGNEKLFF. The CDR3 coding sequence is TGTGCCACGCGGCCGGGGGGTAATGAAAAACTGTTTTTT.

This sequence joins TRBV2 and TRBJ1-5; no clear D gene. CDR3 length: 16 residues. The V end lost 1 base, the J end lost 3 bases, and 13 bases lay between the germline ends. CDR1 is SNHLY and CDR2 is FYNNEI in the germline V gene. The CDR3 here is CASSEGLRSHNQPQHF. CDR3 DNA sequence: TGTGCCAGCAGTGAAGGTTTGCGGAGCCACAATCAGCCCCAGCATTTT.

This clonotype was seen a few times. The rearrangement links TRBV7-3 to TRBJ2-1; 13 positions agree with TRBD2. Germline lookup yields CDR1 SGHTA and CDR2 FQGTGA. V lost 4 bases to trimming and J lost 8 bases; unmatched junction nucleotides: 5. The CDR3 extends over 15 amino acids. CDR3 sequence: CASSSGTSGTDEQFF. CDR3 sequence (DNA): TGTGCCAGCAGCTCCGGGACTAGCGGGACCGATGAGCAGTTCTTC.

V usage is TRBV20-1 and J usage is TRBJ1-2; TRBD1 aligns across 7 bases. Trimming took 7 bases from V and 7 from J; bases not matched to a gene: 9. The CDR3 covers 12 residues. The germline CDR1 and CDR2 sequences are DFQATT and SNEGSKA (reference sequence). CDR3 loop: CSVSRGQRGYTF. Here the CDR3 DNA reads TGCAGTGTTTCTAGGGGGCAGCGTGGCTACACCTTC.

This chain uses TRBV12-3 or TRBV12-4 with TRBJ2-7, with D perhaps TRBD2 (5 bases). Trimming left V 1 base short and J 3 bases short, with 13 bases between. The CDR3 spans 15 residues. The CDR3 protein is CASSLGGNDNYEQYF. In DNA, the CDR3 is TGTGCCAGCAGTTTAGGAGGGAACGACAACTACGAGCAGTACTTC.

This chain uses TRBV28 with TRBJ1-2; D uncertain. V gave up 5 bases and J gave up 0 bases, with 13 bases separating them. The CDR3 is made up of 15 amino acids. Germline CDR1 is MDHEN and CDR2 is SYDVKM. CDR3: CASSAQETTNYGYTF. In DNA, the CDR3 is TGTGCCAGCAGTGCCCAGGAGACGACTAACTATGGCTACACCTTC.

This chain links TRBV29-1 with TRBJ2-1; either TRBD1 or TRBD2 may supply D (5 bases each). The CDR3 length is 13 residues. Germline CDR1 SQVTM, CDR2 ANQGSEA. Between the trimmed V and J ends, which lost 5 bases and 7 bases, there was a span of 15 bases. CDR3 sequence reads: CSVLLGVVNEQFF. CDR3 nucleotide sequence: TGCAGCGTTTTACTAGGGGTGGTTAATGAGCAGTTCTTC.